This paragraph covers one T cell receptor (beta chain) sequence. There are a few counts of this clone. Its antigen has not been determined. The record has no base qualities; no much larger clone is one base away. The V end loses 4 bases and the J end loses 5 bases, and a stretch of 14 bases separates them. The CDR3 runs 15 residues from the cysteine to the phenylalanine. Left in the record is the CDR3 DNA by itself, 45 bases read in frame from the first base. The CDR1 and CDR2 encoded by the germline V gene (reference sequence) are LGHDT and YNNKEL. These data are taken from a study of T cell responses to AZD1222 COVID-19 vaccine (dated by TCRdb to about 2021). Study-level background: TCR sequencing covered 230 or so trial participants: about 210 given two doses of AZD1222 and about 26 given two doses of MenACWY control vaccine. Enrollment into the trials was organized by age into subgroups of 18-55, 56-69 and 70-plus years, and those subgroups contained around 150, 28 and 57 TCR-sequenced participants, respectively.

Findings and caveats that apply to the study as a whole: Conclusions about previously exposed vaccinees were limited because only 5 or 6 AZD1222 recipients were SARS-CoV-2 seropositive at baseline. In the small 56-69-year group, the increase in depth fell short of significance, most likely because of low power. Nearly half of unique spike-specific TCRs reportedly recognized epitopes outside regions mutated in the B.1.351 and B.1.1.7 variants. Because no day 14 peak-response samples were available, repertoires were characterized only after the peak T cell response. Spike-specific TCR breadth and depth rose significantly after two AZD1222 doses compared with day 0 and with MenACWY recipients. Participants were mostly white British, with more females than males. The authors suggested clonal diversity may have been underestimated. CD4 TCRs associated with the vaccine covered the entire spike protein, and the dominant responses were in regions 160-218 and 743-854.

The CDR3 regions of human TCRbeta chains were analyzed by immunosequencing. The authors' analysis ran thus. Repertoire TCRs were checked for matches against a reference library of SARS-CoV-2-specific TCRs that had been generated using the MIRA antigen-specificity platform. Breadth meant the fraction of unique TCRs that were SARS-CoV-2-associated, whereas depth meant the fraction of total T cells that were SARS-CoV-2-associated. Using the MIRA data, every spike-specific TCR was mapped to the spike region that the TCR reacted to and assigned to either a CD4 or a CD8 class. Log10-transformed breadth and depth values were compared by one-way ANOVA with Sidak's multiple comparisons tests. In TCRdb, the immuneACCESS table is reduced to in-frame sequences with V and J assigned. These tables do not hold every clone; where another copy was compared, an unresolved V gene accounts for under half, and the others remain unexplained. V, J and clone size were drawn from that table, and D and trimming were deduced from the DNA. In this sample the table shows approximately 79,000 clones, approximately 83% of which occur a single time. The ten top clones hold about 1.3% of the sample.

Read against the paper, the sample's time point label means: about 28 days (+/-7) after the second vaccine dose. AZD1222 recipients given second doses at about 4 weeks or at about 12 weeks were pooled, since spike-specific TCR depth and breadth were not found to differ between the two schedules. Vaccinee samples were obtained from the UK trials COV001 and COV002, which included a single-blind randomized controlled phase 2/3 trial of AZD1222 (ChAdOx1 nCoV-19) in healthy adults. Trial participant PBMC samples were collected at day 0 and day 28 after the second dose for TCRbeta chain sequencing. The TCR sequence derives from an adult who received the AZD1222 COVID-19 vaccine. The sequenced sample was peripheral blood, obtained 28 days after the second AZD1222 dose. Recombination connected TRBV3-1 (or the pseudogene TRBV3-2) to TRBJ2-2, with TRBD1 perhaps the D gene, on 5 matching bases. The CDR3 protein sequence reads: CASSPMTVRTGELFF. The nucleotide sequence reads TGTGCCAGCAGCCCGATGACAGTCCGTACCGGGGAGCTGTTTTTT.